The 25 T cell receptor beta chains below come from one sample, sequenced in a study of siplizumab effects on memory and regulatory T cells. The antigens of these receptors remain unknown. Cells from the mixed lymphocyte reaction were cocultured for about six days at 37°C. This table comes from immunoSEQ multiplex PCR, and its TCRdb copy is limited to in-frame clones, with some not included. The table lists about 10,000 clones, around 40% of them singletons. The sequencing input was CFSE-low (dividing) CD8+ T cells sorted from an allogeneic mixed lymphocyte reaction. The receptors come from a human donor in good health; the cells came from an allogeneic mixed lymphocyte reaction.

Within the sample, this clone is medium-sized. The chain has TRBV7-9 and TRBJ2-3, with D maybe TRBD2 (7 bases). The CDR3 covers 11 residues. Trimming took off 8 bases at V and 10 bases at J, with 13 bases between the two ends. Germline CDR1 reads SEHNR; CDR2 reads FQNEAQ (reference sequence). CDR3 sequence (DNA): TGTGCCAGCCTCCGGGGGGCGGCGCAGTATTTT. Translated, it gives CASLRGAAQYF. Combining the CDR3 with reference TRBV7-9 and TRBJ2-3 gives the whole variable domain DTGVSQNPRHKITKRGQNVTFRCDPISEHNRLYWYRQTLGQGPEFLTYFQNEAQLEKSRLLSDRFSAERPKGSFSTLEIQRTEQGDSAMYLCASLRGAAQYFGPGTRLTVL.

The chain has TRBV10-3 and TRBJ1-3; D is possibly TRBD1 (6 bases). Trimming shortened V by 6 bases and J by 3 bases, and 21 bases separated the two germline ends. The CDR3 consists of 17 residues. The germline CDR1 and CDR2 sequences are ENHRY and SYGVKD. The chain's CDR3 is CAISSASLTGSGNTIYF. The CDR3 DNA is TGTGCCATCAGCTCCGCCTCCTTGACAGGTAGTGGAAACACCATATATTTT.

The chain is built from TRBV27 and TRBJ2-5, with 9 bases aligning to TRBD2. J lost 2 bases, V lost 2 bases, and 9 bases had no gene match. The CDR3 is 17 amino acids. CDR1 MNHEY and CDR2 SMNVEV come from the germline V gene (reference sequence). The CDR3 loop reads CASSLGCAGGVQETQYF. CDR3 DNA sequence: TGTGCCAGCAGTTTAGGGTGCGCGGGGGGGGTACAAGAGACCCAGTACTTC.

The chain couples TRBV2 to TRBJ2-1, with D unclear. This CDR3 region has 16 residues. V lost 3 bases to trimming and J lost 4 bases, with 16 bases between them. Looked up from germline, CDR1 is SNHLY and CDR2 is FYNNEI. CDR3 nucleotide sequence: TGTGCCAGCAGTGACGGTGGCCCCTTATCTTACAATGAGCAGTTCTTC. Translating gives CASSDGGPLSYNEQFF.

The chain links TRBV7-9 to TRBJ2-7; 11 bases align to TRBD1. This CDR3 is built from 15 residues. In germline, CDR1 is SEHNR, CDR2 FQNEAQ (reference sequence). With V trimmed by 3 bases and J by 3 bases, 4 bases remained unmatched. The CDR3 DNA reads TGTGCCAGCAGCTTTTCCGGGACAGGGGGCTACGAGCAGTACTTC. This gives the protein CASSFSGTGGYEQYF.

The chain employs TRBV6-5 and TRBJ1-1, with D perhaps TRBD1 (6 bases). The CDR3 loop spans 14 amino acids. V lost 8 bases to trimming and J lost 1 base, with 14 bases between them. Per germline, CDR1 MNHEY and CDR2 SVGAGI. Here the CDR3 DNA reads TGTGCCAGCTGCGGGAGGGGGACGAACACTGAAGCTTTCTTT. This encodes CASCGRGTNTEAFF.

The CDR3: CASSLLAGPNEQFF. CDR3 DNA sequence: TGTGCCAGCAGCTTATTGGCAGGCCCCAATGAGCAGTTCTTC. This rearrangement joins TRBV7-6 to TRBJ2-1; no clear D. In germline, CDR1 is SGHVS, CDR2 FNYEAQ. The CDR3 contains 14 residues. Trimming took 2 bases from V and 6 from J, leaving 11 bases between them.

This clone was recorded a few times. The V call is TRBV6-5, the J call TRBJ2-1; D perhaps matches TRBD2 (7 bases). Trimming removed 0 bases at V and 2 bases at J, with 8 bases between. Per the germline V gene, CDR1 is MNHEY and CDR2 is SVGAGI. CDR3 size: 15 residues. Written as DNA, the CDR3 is TGTGCCAGCAGTTACTCGGGGGGGCCCTACAATGAGCAGTTCTTC. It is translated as CASSYSGGPYNEQFF.

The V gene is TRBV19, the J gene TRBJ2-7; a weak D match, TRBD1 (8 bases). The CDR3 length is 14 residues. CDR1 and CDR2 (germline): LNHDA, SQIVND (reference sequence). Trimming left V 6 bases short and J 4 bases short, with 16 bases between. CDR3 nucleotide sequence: TGTGCCAGTAGCCTACAGGGGGAGGGATACGAGCAGTACTTC. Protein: CASSLQGEGYEQYF.

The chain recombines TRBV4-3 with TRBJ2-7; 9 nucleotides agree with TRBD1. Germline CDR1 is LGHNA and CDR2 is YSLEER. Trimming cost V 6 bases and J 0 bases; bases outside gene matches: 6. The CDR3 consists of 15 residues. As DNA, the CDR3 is TGCGCCAGCAGTTTCGGACAGGGGACCTCCTACGAGCAGTACTTC. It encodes CASSFGQGTSYEQYF.

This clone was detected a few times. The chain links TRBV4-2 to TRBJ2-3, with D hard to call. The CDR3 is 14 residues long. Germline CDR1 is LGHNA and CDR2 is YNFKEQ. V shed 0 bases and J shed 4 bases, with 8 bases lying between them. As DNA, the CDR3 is TGTGCCAGCAGCCAAGATAGACTGGCAGATACGCAGTATTTT. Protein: CASSQDRLADTQYF.

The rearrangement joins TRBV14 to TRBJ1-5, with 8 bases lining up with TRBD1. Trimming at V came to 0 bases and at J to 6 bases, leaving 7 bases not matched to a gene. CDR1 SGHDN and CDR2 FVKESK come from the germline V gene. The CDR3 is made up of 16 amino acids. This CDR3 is CASSQDARGLRQPQHF. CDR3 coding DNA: TGTGCCAGCAGCCAAGATGCCAGGGGGCTCCGTCAGCCCCAGCATTTT.

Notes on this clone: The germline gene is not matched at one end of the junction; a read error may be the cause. As DNA, the CDR3 is TGTGCCAGCAGCCTAGGACCTGGGGAGACCCAGTACTTC. This translates into CASSLGPGETQYF. J is TRBJ2-5 and V is TRBV13; the D is unclear. The CDR3 runs to 13 residues. Germline V gives CDR1 PRHDT, CDR2 FYEKMQ (reference sequence).

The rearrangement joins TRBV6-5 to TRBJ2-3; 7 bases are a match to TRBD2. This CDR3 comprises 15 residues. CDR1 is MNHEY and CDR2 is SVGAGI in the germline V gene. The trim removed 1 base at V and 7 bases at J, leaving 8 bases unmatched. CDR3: CASSYFPGTTYTQYF. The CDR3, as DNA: TGTGCCAGCAGTTACTTCCCCGGGACTACTTATACGCAGTATTTT.

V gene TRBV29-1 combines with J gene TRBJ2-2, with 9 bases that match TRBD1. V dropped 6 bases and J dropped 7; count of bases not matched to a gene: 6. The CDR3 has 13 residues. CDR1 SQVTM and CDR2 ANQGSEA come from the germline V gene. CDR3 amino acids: CSVPGQGGGELFF. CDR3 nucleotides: TGCAGCGTCCCGGGACAGGGCGGCGGGGAGCTGTTTTTT.

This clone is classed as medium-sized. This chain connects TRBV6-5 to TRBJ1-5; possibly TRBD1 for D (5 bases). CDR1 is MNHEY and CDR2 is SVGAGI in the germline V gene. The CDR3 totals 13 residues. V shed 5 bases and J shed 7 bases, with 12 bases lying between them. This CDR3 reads CASSTSGLQPQHF. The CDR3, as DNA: TGTGCCAGCAGTACCTCAGGGCTCCAGCCCCAGCATTTT.

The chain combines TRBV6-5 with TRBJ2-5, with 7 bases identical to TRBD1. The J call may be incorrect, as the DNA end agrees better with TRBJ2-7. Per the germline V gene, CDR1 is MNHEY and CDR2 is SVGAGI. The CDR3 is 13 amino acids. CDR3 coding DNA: TGTGCCAGCAGTTTAGGGACAGCCTACGAGCAGTACTTC. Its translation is CASSLGTAYEQYF.

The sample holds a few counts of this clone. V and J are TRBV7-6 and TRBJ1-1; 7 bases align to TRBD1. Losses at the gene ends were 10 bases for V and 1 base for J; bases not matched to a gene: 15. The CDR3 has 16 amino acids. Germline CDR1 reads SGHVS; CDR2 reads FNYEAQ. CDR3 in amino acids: CAIALSLTGENTEAFF. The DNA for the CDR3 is TGTGCCATCGCTTTAAGCCTTACAGGGGAGAACACTGAAGCTTTCTTT. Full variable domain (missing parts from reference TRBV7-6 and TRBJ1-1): GAGVSQSPRYKVTKRGQDVALRCDPISGHVSLYWYRQALGQGPEFLTYFNYEAQQDKSGLPNDRFSAERPEGSISTLTIQRTEQRDSAMYRCAIALSLTGENTEAFFGQGTRLTVV.

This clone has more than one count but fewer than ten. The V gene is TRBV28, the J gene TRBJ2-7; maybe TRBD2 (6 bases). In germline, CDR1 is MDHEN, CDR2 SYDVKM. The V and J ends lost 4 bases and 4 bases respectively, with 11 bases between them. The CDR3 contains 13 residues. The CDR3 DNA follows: TGTGCCAGCAGTTGGGGAGGATCTTACGAGCAGTACTTC. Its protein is CASSWGGSYEQYF.

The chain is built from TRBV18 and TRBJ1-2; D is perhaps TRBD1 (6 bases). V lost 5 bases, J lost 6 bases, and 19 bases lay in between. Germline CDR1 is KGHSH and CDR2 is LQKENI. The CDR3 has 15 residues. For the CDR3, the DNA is TGTGCCAGCTCAGATTCGACAGGTCTTTCAGATGGCTACACCTTC. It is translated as CASSDSTGLSDGYTF.

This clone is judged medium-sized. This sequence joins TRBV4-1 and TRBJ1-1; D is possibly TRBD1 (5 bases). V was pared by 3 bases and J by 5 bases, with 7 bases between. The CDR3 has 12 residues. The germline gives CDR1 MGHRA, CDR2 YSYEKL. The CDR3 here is CASSHGGTEAFF. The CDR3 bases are TGCGCCAGCAGCCACGGGGGTACTGAAGCTTTCTTT.

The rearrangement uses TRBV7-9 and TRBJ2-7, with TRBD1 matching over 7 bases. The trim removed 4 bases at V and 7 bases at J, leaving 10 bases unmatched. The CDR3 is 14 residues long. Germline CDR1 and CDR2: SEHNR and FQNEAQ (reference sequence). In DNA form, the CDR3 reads TGTGCCAGCAGCTCGTGGGGTACCAGGGGGGAGCAGTACTTC. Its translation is CASSSWGTRGEQYF. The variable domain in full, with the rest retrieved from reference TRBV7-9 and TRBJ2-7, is DTGVSQNPRHKITKRGQNVTFRCDPISEHNRLYWYRQTLGQGPEFLTYFQNEAQLEKSRLLSDRFSAERPKGSFSTLEIQRTEQGDSAMYLCASSSWGTRGEQYFGPGTRLTVT.

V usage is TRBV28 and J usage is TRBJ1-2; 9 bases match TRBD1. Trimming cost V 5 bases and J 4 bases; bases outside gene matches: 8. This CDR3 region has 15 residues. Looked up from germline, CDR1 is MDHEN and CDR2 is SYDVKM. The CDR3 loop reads CASSPRTGAVYGYTF. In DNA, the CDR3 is TGTGCCAGCAGTCCTAGGACAGGGGCGGTCTATGGCTACACCTTC.

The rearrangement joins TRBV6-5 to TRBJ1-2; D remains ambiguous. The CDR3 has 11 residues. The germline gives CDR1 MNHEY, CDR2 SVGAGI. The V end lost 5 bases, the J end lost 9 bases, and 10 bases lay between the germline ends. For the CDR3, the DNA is TGTGCCAGCAGTGATTGGGCCCGCTACACCTTC. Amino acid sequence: CASSDWARYTF.

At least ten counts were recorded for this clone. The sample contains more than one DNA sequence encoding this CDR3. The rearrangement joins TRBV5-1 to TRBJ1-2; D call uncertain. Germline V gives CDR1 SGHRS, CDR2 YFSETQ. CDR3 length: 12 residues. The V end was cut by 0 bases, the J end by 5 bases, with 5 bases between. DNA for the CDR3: TGCGCCAGCAGCTTGGAGGGATATGGCTACACCTTC. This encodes CASSLEGYGYTF. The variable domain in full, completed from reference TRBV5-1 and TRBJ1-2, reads KAGVTQTPRYLIKTRGQQVTLSCSPISGHRSVSWYQQTPGQGLQFLFEYFSETQRNKGNFPGRFSGRQFSNSRSEMNVSTLELGDSALYLCASSLEGYGYTFGSGTRLTVV.